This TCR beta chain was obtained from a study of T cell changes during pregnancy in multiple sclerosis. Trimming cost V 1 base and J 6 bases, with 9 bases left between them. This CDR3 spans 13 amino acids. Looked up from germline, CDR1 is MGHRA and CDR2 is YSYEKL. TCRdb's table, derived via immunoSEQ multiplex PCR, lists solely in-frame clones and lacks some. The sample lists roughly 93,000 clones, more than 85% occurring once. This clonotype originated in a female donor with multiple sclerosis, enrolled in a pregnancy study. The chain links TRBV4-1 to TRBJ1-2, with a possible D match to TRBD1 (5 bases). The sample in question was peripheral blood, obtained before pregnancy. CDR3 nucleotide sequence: TGCGCCAGCAGCCAAGGGTCGGGGGATGGCTACACCTTC. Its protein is CASSQGSGDGYTF.